These 3 T cell receptor beta chains were all obtained from the same sample, sequenced in a study of control samples from healthy donors and cancer patients. Data came from immunoSEQ multiplex PCR; TCRdb stores just in-frame clones and leaves some out. The sample includes 130,000 to 150,000 clones, around 86% of them seen just once. The specimen was blood. The source is a man between 25 and 39 years old in good health.

The V gene is TRBV6-2 or TRBV6-3, the J gene TRBJ1-1, with 7 bases aligning to TRBD1. V trimming: 0 bases; J trimming: 0 bases; junction bases outside the gene matches: 13. CDR3 size: 19 residues. Germline loops: CDR1 MNHEY, CDR2 SVGEGT. For the CDR3, the DNA is TGTGCCAGCAGTTACTCAAGGAACGAGGGGGCTATTTTGAACACTGAAGCTTTCTTT. This sequence encodes CASSYSRNEGAILNTEAFF.

This clone was seen once. J is TRBJ2-5 and V is TRBV24-1, with 10 bases that match TRBD1. Germline V gene data show CDR1 as KGHDR and CDR2 as SFDVKD. J was trimmed by 1 base and V by 3 bases; bases with no gene match: 1. This CDR3 has 15 amino acids. In DNA, the CDR3 is TGTGCCACCAGTGATAGACAGGGGGCCCAAGAGACCCAGTACTTC. This codes for CATSDRQGAQETQYF.

This clone was counted once. The chain has TRBV7-6 and TRBJ2-3; 7 bases are a match to TRBD2. The CDR3 has 17 amino acids. CDR1 is SGHVS, CDR2 FNYEAQ, per germline. The ends lost 4 bases at V and 4 bases at J; junction bases unmatched: 14. The CDR3 DNA reads as TGTGCCAGCAGCTCCGTCCAGACGGGAGGAGGCGCAGATACGCAGTATTTT. Protein product: CASSSVQTGGGADTQYF.